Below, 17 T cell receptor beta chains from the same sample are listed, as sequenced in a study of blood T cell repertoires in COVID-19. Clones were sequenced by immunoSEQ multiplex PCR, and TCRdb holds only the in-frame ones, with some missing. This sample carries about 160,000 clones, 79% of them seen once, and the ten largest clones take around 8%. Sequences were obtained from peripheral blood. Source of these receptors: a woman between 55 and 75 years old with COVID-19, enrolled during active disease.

The CDR3 nucleotides are TGTGCCAGCAGCTTGGAATCCCGGAGGTTCCATAATTCACCCCTCCACTTT. Translating it yields CASSLESRRFHNSPLHF. The rearrangement joins TRBV5-4 to TRBJ1-6; D is unclear. CDR3 length: 17 residues. The V gene lost 0 bases and the J gene lost 5 bases, with 15 bases spanning the gap. The germline V gene has CDR1 SGHNT and CDR2 YYREEE (reference sequence).

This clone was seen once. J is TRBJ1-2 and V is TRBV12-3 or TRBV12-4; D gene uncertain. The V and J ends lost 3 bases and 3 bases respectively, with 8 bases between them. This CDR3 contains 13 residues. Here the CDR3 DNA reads TGTGCCAGCAGTTTTGAGAGGGACTATGGCTACACCTTC. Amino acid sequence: CASSFERDYGYTF.

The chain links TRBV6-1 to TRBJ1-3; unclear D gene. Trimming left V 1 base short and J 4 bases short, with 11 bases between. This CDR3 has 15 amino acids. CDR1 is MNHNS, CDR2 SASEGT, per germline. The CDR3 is CASSEGPGSGNTIYF. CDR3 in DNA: TGTGCCAGCAGTGAAGGTCCGGGTTCGGGAAACACCATATATTTT.

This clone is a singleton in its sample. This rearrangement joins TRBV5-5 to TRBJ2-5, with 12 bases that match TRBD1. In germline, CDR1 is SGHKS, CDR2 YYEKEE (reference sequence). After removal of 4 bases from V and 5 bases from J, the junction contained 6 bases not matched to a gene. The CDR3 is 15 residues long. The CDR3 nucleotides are TGTGCCAGCAGCACTGGGACAGGGGGCTCGGAGACCCAGTACTTC. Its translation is CASSTGTGGSETQYF.

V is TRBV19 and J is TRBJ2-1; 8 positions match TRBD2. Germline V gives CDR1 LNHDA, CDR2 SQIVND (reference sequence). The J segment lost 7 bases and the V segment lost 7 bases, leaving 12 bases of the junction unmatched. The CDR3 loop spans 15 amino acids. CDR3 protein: CASKAGAGDRNEQFF. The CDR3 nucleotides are TGTGCCAGTAAGGCCGGAGCGGGAGATAGAAATGAGCAGTTCTTC.

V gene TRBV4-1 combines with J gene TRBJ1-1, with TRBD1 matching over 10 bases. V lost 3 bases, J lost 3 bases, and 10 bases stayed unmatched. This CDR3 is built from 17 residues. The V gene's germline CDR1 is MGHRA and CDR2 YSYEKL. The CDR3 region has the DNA TGCGCCAGCAGCCAGACAGGGGGCGCGGGTTCGGACACTGAAGCTTTCTTT. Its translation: CASSQTGGAGSDTEAFF.

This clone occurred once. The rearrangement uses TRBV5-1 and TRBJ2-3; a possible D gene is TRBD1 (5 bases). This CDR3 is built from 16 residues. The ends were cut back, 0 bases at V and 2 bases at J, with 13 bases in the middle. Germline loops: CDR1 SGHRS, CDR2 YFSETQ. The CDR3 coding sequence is TGCGCCAGCAGCTTGGCCCTGGGGCAGGACACAGATACGCAGTATTTT. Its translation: CASSLALGQDTDTQYF.

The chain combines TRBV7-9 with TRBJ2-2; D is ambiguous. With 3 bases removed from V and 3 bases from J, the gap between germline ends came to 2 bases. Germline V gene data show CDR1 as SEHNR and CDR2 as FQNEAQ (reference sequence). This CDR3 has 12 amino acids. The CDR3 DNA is TGTGCCAGCAGCTTCTACACCGGGGAGCTGTTTTTT. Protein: CASSFYTGELFF.

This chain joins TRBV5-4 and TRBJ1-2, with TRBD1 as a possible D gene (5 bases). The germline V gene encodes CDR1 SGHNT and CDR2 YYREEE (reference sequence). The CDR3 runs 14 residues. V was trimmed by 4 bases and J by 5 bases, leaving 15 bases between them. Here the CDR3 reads CASSESRGGYGYTF. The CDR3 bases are TGTGCCAGCAGCGAGTCTAGGGGTGGATATGGCTACACCTTC. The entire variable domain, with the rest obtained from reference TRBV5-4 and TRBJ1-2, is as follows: ETGVTQSPTHLIKTRGQQVTLRCSSQSGHNTVSWYQQALGQGPQFIFQYYREEENGRGNFPPRFSGLQFPNYSSELNVNALELDDSALYLCASSESRGGYGYTFGSGTRLTVV.

The CDR3 sequence: CASSSGLGVKTQYF. The CDR3 nucleotides are TGTGCCAGCAGCTCCGGACTCGGGGTTAAGACCCAGTACTTC. The J gene is TRBJ2-5, the V gene TRBV11-2; TRBD2 is a possible D gene (5 bases). Germline loops: CDR1 SGHAT, CDR2 FQNNGV. CDR3 length: 14 amino acids. V lost 4 bases to trimming and J lost 6 bases, with 15 bases between them.

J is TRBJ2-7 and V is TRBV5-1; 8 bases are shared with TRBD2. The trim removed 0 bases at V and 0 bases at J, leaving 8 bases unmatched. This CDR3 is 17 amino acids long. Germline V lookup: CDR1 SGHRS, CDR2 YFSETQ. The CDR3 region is CASSLAPASGPSYEQYF. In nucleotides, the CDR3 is TGCGCCAGCAGCTTGGCCCCCGCTAGCGGGCCCTCCTACGAGCAGTACTTC.

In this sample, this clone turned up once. The CDR3 spells CASSSLRVAEETQYF. The CDR3 region has the DNA TGTGCCAGCAGTTCCCTTCGGGTAGCGGAAGAGACCCAGTACTTC. This chain links TRBV28 with TRBJ2-5, with D possibly being TRBD2 (6 bases). The V end was cut by 4 bases, the J end by 3 bases, with 15 bases between. The CDR3 runs 15 residues. CDR1 and CDR2 (germline): MDHEN, SYDVKM.

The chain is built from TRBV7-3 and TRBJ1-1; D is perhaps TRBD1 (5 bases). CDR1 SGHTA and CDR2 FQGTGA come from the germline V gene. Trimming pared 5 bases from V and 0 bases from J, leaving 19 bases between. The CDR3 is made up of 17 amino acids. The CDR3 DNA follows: TGTGCCAGCAGCCCGGGGAGGGGCCCGCCTCTGAACACTGAAGCTTTCTTT. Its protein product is CASSPGRGPPLNTEAFF. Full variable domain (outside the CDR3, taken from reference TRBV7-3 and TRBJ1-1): GAGVSQTPSNKVTEKGKYVELRCDPISGHTALYWYRQSLGQGPEFLIYFQGTGAADDSGLPNDRFFAVRPEGSVSTLKIQRTERGDSAVYLCASSPGRGPPLNTEAFFGQGTRLTVV.

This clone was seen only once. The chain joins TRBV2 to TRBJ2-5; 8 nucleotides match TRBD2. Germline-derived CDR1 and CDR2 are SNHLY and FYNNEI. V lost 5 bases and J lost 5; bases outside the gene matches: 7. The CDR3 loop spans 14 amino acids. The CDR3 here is CASSRLAQAETQYF. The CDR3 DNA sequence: TGTGCCAGCAGTCGACTAGCGCAGGCGGAGACCCAGTACTTC.

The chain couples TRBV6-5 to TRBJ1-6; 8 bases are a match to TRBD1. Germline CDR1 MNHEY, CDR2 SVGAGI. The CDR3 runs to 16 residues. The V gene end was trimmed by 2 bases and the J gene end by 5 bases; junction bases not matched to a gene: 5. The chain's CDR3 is CASSYHRQGNNSPLHF. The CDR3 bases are TGTGCCAGCAGTTACCACCGACAGGGGAATAATTCACCCCTCCACTTT.

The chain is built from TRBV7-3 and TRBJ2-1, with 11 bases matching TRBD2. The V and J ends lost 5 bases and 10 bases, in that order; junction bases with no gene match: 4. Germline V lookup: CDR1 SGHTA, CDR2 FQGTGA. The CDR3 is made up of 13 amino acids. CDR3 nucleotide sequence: TGTGCCAGCAGCGCGGGGACTAGCGGAGAGCAGTTCTTC. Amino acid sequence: CASSAGTSGEQFF.

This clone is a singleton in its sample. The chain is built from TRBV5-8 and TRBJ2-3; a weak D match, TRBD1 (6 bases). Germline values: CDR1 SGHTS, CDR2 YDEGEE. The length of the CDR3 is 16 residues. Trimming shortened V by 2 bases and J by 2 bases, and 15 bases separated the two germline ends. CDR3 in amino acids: CASSFSGASLTDTQYF. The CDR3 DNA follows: TGTGCCAGCAGCTTCTCAGGGGCCAGCCTCACAGATACGCAGTATTTT.